These 2 T cell receptor beta chains originate from one sample sequenced in a study of Graves' ophthalmopathy and Graves' hyperthyroidism. Amplified material comprised TCR beta CDR3 regions derived from RNA transcripts. HTBI primers served in a first-round RT-PCR, which a second-round multiplex PCR followed. TCRdb independently ran MiXCR on the multiplex PCR reads; one entry per CDR3 protein. Here the sample spans over a million distinct CDR3 sequences, around a third being singletons. Sample: peripheral blood or thyroid tissue (not recorded which). The origin of the receptors is an adult man with Graves' hyperthyroidism.

This clonotype was observed at least ten times. CDR3 nucleotide sequence: TGTGCCATCTCTGGACAGGGCGGTGAAAAACTGTTTTTT. This codes for CAISGQGGEKLFF. The V call is TRBV10-3, the J call TRBJ1-4; 8 positions agree with TRBD1. This CDR3 has 13 residues. CDR1 ENHRY and CDR2 SYGVKD come from the germline V gene. V gave up 8 bases and J gave up 7 bases; unmatched junction bases: 6.

CDR3 DNA: TGTGCCTGGAGTGTTAAGGGGGCTCGTGGCTACACCTTC. Translation gives CAWSVKGARGYTF. The chain joins TRBV30 to TRBJ1-2; 7 nucleotides align to TRBD1. CDR1 is GTSNPN, CDR2 SVGIG, per germline (reference sequence). The junction had 5 bases not matched to a gene; V was cut back by 0 bases and J by 7 bases. This CDR3 comprises 13 residues.